The text below deals with one TCR beta chain. The target antigen is unknown. The data stem from a study of OX40 agonist ivuxolimab in advanced cancers. Study background: Every 2 weeks, patients received ivuxolimab intravenously, dosed at 0.01 to 10 mg/kg.

This CDR3 contains 15 residues. V gave up 5 bases and J gave up 8 bases, with 21 bases separating them. Germline CDR1 SGHAT, CDR2 FQNNGV. Study-level points and caveats: In general, CD8+ T cells held more expanded clones than CD4+ did, on average. Dosing at 0.1 to 3.0 mg/kg was accompanied by clonal expansion of CD4+ and CD8+ blood T cells by week 6.

Researchers took blood at baseline, on cycle 4 day 1, and on cycle 7 day 1. Method: immunoSEQ multiplex PCR; TCRdb's copy keeps in-frame clones and lacks some. Of about 70,000 clones listed, about 93% were seen once; the top ten hold under 10%. The chain has TRBV11-2 and TRBJ1-1; possibly TRBD1 for D (6 bases). The specimen was CD4+ or CD8+ T cells sorted from blood, collected in a trial of the OX40 agonist ivuxolimab. The sequence was collected from an adult with an advanced solid tumor such as melanoma, head and neck, liver or kidney cancer. The CDR3 coding sequence is TGTGCCAGCAGCCCCTCTCCGGGACACCTGACGGAAGCTTTCTTT. This codes for CASSPSPGHLTEAFF.